The 2 T cell receptor beta chains presented below share a single source sample, sequenced in a study of cytomegalovirus exposure and HLA in healthy donors. PCR used 60 Vbeta primers and 13 Jbeta primers. Repertoires were generated with immunoSEQ multiplex PCR, while TCRdb's copy carries only in-frame clones and drops some. This repertoire includes 140,000 to 150,000 clones. Sequencing input: PBMCs. These TCRs come from a woman aged 50 to 65 in good health and CMV-seronegative.

The CDR3 region is CASSIELAGVPGGELFF. The CDR3 region has the DNA TGTGCCAGTAGTATAGAACTAGCGGGAGTACCTGGCGGGGAGCTGTTTTTT. This chain links TRBV19 with TRBJ2-2; TRBD2 aligns across 11 bases. Germline V lookup: CDR1 LNHDA, CDR2 SQIVND (reference sequence). The CDR3 consists of 17 residues. V lost 0 bases to trimming and J lost 7 bases; unmatched junction nucleotides: 7. Filled out from reference TRBV19 and TRBJ2-2, the complete variable domain reads DGGITQSPKYLFRKEGQNVTLSCEQNLNHDAMYWYRQDPGQGLRLIYYSQIVNDFQKGDIAEGYSVSREKKESFPLTVTSAQKNPTAFYLCASSIELAGVPGGELFFGEGSRLTVL.

The rearrangement joins TRBV5-3 to TRBJ2-3; D is perhaps TRBD1 (5 bases). TRBV5-3 is given ORF status, its function remaining uncertain. Trimming took 1 base from V and 0 from J, leaving 18 bases between them. The CDR3 length is 18 residues. This chain's CDR3 is CARSLTPEIKGSTDTQYF. In nucleotides, the CDR3 is TGTGCCAGAAGCTTGACTCCGGAAATCAAGGGGAGCACAGATACGCAGTATTTT.